These T cell receptor beta chains were read from a single sample in a study of CD8 T cells in ankylosing spondylitis. MiXCR, applied by TCRdb to the 5' RACE reads, yields one record per CDR3 protein. The table includes 150,000 to 200,000 distinct CDR3 sequences, 30% to 35% detected once. Sequencing used synovial fluid, either unsorted or a sorted T cell fraction (not recorded which). The receptors derive from a male donor with ankylosing spondylitis. The CDR3 runs from the conserved cysteine through the conserved F or W. A D gene is named only where the DNA matches it firmly. Clone size, where shown, is once, few, many, or a class for clones that have expanded.

cdr3_nt | cdr3_aa | d_call | j_call | clone_size | v_call
TGTGCCAGCAGCTTAGATCGGGGTCCGGGTGAGCAGTACTTC | CASSLDRGPGEQYF | NA | TRBJ2-7 | few | TRBV7-8
TGCGCCAGCAGCTTGACCCCCGCCCTATACGAGCAGTACTTC | CASSLTPALYEQYF | NA | TRBJ2-7 | few | TRBV5-1
TGTGCCAGCAGTGTCGGGACAGCCTATGGCTACACCTTC | CASSVGTAYGYTF | TRBD1 | TRBJ1-2 | many | TRBV6-1
TGTGCCAGCAGCTTAGATGTGAGCAGGGGAAATGGCTACACCTTC | CASSLDVSRGNGYTF | NA | TRBJ1-2 | NA | TRBV7-2
TGTGCCAGCCGTCCCGATCTGGCGGGCGAGCAGTACTTC | CASRPDLAGEQYF | NA | TRBJ2-7 | many | TRBV12-3/TRBV12-4
TGCGCCAGCAACGACAGGGCCGGCGAAGCTTTCTTT | CASNDRAGEAFF | TRBD1 | TRBJ1-1 | few | TRBV10-2
TGCAGTGCTAGCAAGAACCTGGATGGCAATCAGCCCCAGCATTTT | CSASKNLDGNQPQHF | NA | TRBJ1-5 | few | TRBV20-1
TGTGCCAGCATAGCGGCGCCCACAGATACGCAGTATTTT | CASIAAPTDTQYF | NA | TRBJ2-3 | NA | TRBV7-2
TGTGCCAGCAGTTTATCCTTACCTACTAGCGGGTACTCCTACGAGCAGTACTTC | CASSLSLPTSGYSYEQYF | TRBD2 | TRBJ2-7 | few | TRBV27
TGTGCCAGCAGATCCCCGGGAAGTAGGCAGTTCTTC | CASRSPGSRQFF | NA | TRBJ2-1 | few | TRBV12-3/TRBV12-4
TGCGCCAGCAGTCAAGCGGTACCGTACCAAGAGACCCAGTACTTC | CASSQAVPYQETQYF | NA | TRBJ2-5 | NA | TRBV5-1
TGTGCCAGCAGCCCGAAGGGGCAGCTACTCACCGGGGAGCTGTTTTTT | CASSPKGQLLTGELFF | NA | TRBJ2-2 | NA | TRBV7-2
TGTGCCAGCAGCCTCACTGGCCGAGGGTCTGGAAACACCATATATTTT | CASSLTGRGSGNTIYF | NA | TRBJ1-3 | once | TRBV7-2
TGTGCCAGCAAGGGACAGGGGTACAATGAGCAGTTCTTC | CASKGQGYNEQFF | TRBD1 | TRBJ2-1 | NA | TRBV2
TGTGCCATCAGTGAGTCTTACAGAACGGGAAACACTGAAGCTTTCTTT | CAISESYRTGNTEAFF | NA | TRBJ1-1 | few | TRBV10-3
TGTGCCAGCAGCCTACCAGGGACAGGTAGCTCCTACGAGCAGTACTTC | CASSLPGTGSSYEQYF | TRBD1 | TRBJ2-7 | NA | TRBV5-6
TGTGCCAGCAGCTCTCCGGGACTAGCAACGGATACGCAGTATTTT | CASSSPGLATDTQYF | TRBD2 | TRBJ2-3 | NA | TRBV28
TGTGCCAGCAGTTACTCGAACAGGGGTTCACCCCTCCACTTT | CASSYSNRGSPLHF | TRBD1 | TRBJ1-6 | NA | TRBV6-2/TRBV6-3
TGCGCCAGCAGCCCCGACAGGGGTTCCCAAGAGACCCAGTACTTC | CASSPDRGSQETQYF | TRBD1 | TRBJ2-5 | NA | TRBV5-1
TGTGCCAGCAGCCCACGATCTGGAGTCAATGAGCAGTTCTTC | CASSPRSGVNEQFF | NA | TRBJ2-1 | many | TRBV7-9
TGTGCCAGTAGTCTCCAGACAGGGATGTGGAATCAGCCCCAGCATTTT | CASSLQTGMWNQPQHF | TRBD1 | TRBJ1-5 | NA | TRBV19
TGTGCCAGCAGCCTAGATTCCTTAGGACCGGGCCAAGCTTTCTTT | CASSLDSLGPGQAFF | NA | TRBJ1-1 | many | TRBV4-2
TGTGCCATTCGGACAGGGGTCACTGAAGCTTTCTTT | CAIRTGVTEAFF | TRBD1 | TRBJ1-1 | NA | TRBV12-3/TRBV12-4
TGCGCCAGCAGCCAAGATCGGGCGGGAGTAGGCAAAAACATTCAGTACTTC | CASSQDRAGVGKNIQYF | TRBD2 | TRBJ2-4 | NA | TRBV4-3
TGTGCCACGACCGAGAGTGGCGGCGCCTACAATGAGCAGTTCTTC | CATTESGGAYNEQFF | NA | TRBJ2-1 | NA | TRBV19
TGTGCCAGCAGCGTAGACAGGGGGCAAGAGACCCAGTACTTC | CASSVDRGQETQYF | TRBD1 | TRBJ2-5 | few | TRBV9
TGTGCCAGCAGCCAAGATATTTTCGAGCAGTACTTC | CASSQDIFEQYF | NA | TRBJ2-7 | NA | TRBV3-1
TGTGCCAGCAGCGCCGGACAGGGGGGCGTATCCTACGAGCAGTACTTC | CASSAGQGGVSYEQYF | TRBD1 | TRBJ2-7 | many | TRBV5-5
TGCAGTGCGTGGACGCCTGGGGACACCATATATTTT | CSAWTPGDTIYF | NA | TRBJ1-3 | few | TRBV20-1
TGCAGTGCTAGGAGCTCGATCTATAATTCACCCCTCCACTTT | CSARSSIYNSPLHF | NA | TRBJ1-6 | NA | TRBV20-1
TGCAGTGCTGCCGATAGCGGGGGTTTGGAGACCCAGTACTTC | CSAADSGGLETQYF | TRBD2 | TRBJ2-5 | NA | TRBV20-1
TGTGCCAGCAGCTTGGGGCGGGGGGCCGAGCAGTACTTC | CASSLGRGAEQYF | TRBD2 | TRBJ2-7 | NA | TRBV5-6
TGTGCCAGCAGCTTGGGTGGGCTCTACGAGCAGTACTTC | CASSLGGLYEQYF | NA | TRBJ2-7 | NA | TRBV7-9
TGTGCCAGCAGTACTAGCGTAGTACCCTACGAGCAGTACTTC | CASSTSVVPYEQYF | TRBD2 | TRBJ2-7 | many | TRBV12-3/TRBV12-4
TGTGCCAGCAGTGAATATCTAGGGAACACTGAAGCTTTCTTT | CASSEYLGNTEAFF | NA | TRBJ1-1 | NA | TRBV27
TGTGCCACCAGCAGTTTCGGGGCAACTGGACCACCCCTCCACTTT | CATSSFGATGPPLHF | NA | TRBJ1-6 | few | TRBV15
TGTGCCAGCACCCCCCTGGGCCCATGGGGCTACACCTTC | CASTPLGPWGYTF | NA | TRBJ1-2 | few | TRBV7-2
TGTGCCAGCAGTTGGACAGGGGGCTACACTGAAGCTTTCTTT | CASSWTGGYTEAFF | TRBD1 | TRBJ1-1 | NA | TRBV12-3/TRBV12-4
TGCGCCAGCAGCCCCACGGGCTCTCTTATGAACACTGAAGCTTTCTTT | CASSPTGSLMNTEAFF | NA | TRBJ1-1 | NA | TRBV5-1
TGCGCCAGCAGCTTACCCCATAGCGGGGGCTCCACAGATACGCAGTATTTT | CASSLPHSGGSTDTQYF | TRBD2 | TRBJ2-3 | few | TRBV5-1
TGCGCCAGCAGCCAAGATGGGGACAGGGTCTATGGCTACACCTTC | CASSQDGDRVYGYTF | TRBD1 | TRBJ1-2 | NA | TRBV4-1
TGTGCCACCAGTGATCAAGGACTAGGCGAGGAGACCCAGTACTTC | CATSDQGLGEETQYF | TRBD2 | TRBJ2-5 | few | TRBV24-1
TGTGCCAGCAGCCCCCTAGGCTCGGGGAACACTGAAGCTTTCTTT | CASSPLGSGNTEAFF | NA | TRBJ1-1 | many | TRBV7-6
TGTGCCAGCAGCTTAGACCTGACTAGCGGGAGTTTGGACAATGAGCAGTTCTTC | CASSLDLTSGSLDNEQFF | TRBD2 | TRBJ2-1 | NA | TRBV11-2
TGTGCCAGCAGCCAAGGCATCCCCCTGCTAGCACACGAGCAGTACTTC | CASSQGIPLLAHEQYF | NA | TRBJ2-7 | few | TRBV3-1
TGCGCCAGCAGCCAAGTATCAGATGAGCAGTTCTTC | CASSQVSDEQFF | NA | TRBJ2-1 | few | TRBV4-3
TGTGCCAGCAGCATCCAGCGGGTCGGAAACACCATATATTTT | CASSIQRVGNTIYF | NA | TRBJ1-3 | NA | TRBV7-9
TGTGCCAGCAGCCAGACAGCGGAGGGCTCCTACAATGAGCAGTTCTTC | CASSQTAEGSYNEQFF | NA | TRBJ2-1 | few | TRBV4-2
TGTGCCAGCAGCTCCGGCTGGGAGGTAAGGGAGCAGTACTTC | CASSSGWEVREQYF | NA | TRBJ2-7 | NA | TRBV7-9
TGTGCCAGCAGTTGGACAGGTGCTTCTGGAAACACCATATATTTT | CASSWTGASGNTIYF | TRBD1 | TRBJ1-3 | NA | TRBV11-1
TGTGCCACCAGCAGACCCGGGACTAAAGAGACCCAGTACTTC | CATSRPGTKETQYF | TRBD2 | TRBJ2-5 | once | TRBV15
TGCGCCAGCAGCCCCCGGACTAGCGGCCCCCCGGGGGTAGATACGCAGTATTTT | CASSPRTSGPPGVDTQYF | TRBD2 | TRBJ2-3 | many | TRBV5-1
TGTGCCAGCAGCTTAGTAGCGGGAGGGGATACGCAGTATTTT | CASSLVAGGDTQYF | TRBD2 | TRBJ2-3 | few | TRBV7-3